These T cell receptor beta chains were read from a single sample in a study of blood T cell repertoires in COVID-19. Sequenced by immunoSEQ multiplex PCR; TCRdb stores in-frame clones only, minus some. The table includes under 250,000 clones, 92% detected once. The specimen was peripheral blood. The receptors were sampled from a man in his sixties with COVID-19, enrolled during active disease. CDR3s include the opening cysteine and the closing phenylalanine or tryptophan. Each record gives: D gene, V gene, clone size, J gene, CDR3 protein, CDR3 DNA. D genes are given only for firm matches. Rows may omit the clone size; those that give it use once, few, many or a size class.

d_call: -; v_call: TRBV3-1/TRBV3-2; clone_size: -; j_call: TRBJ2-2; cdr3_aa: CASTLSGVNTGELFF; cdr3_nt: TGTGCCAGCACCCTCTCGGGGGTAAACACCGGGGAGCTGTTTTTT
d_call: -; v_call: TRBV30; clone_size: -; j_call: TRBJ1-4; cdr3_aa: CAWSLGDHQNEKLFF; cdr3_nt: TGTGCCTGGAGCCTAGGGGATCATCAGAATGAAAAACTGTTTTTT
d_call: TRBD2; v_call: TRBV3-1/TRBV3-2; clone_size: -; j_call: TRBJ2-7; cdr3_aa: CASSPVAGPSYEQYF; cdr3_nt: TGTGCCAGCAGCCCCGTAGCGGGACCCTCCTACGAGCAGTACTTC
d_call: -; v_call: TRBV12-5; clone_size: -; j_call: TRBJ1-5; cdr3_aa: CASGLPTLGGHNQPQHF; cdr3_nt: TGTGCTAGTGGTCTCCCAACGCTGGGAGGGCACAATCAGCCCCAGCATTTT
d_call: TRBD2; v_call: TRBV6-5; clone_size: -; j_call: TRBJ2-7; cdr3_aa: CASSSSLTSDEQYF; cdr3_nt: TGTGCCAGCAGTTCCTCCCTTACTAGCGACGAGCAGTACTTC
d_call: -; v_call: TRBV9; clone_size: -; j_call: TRBJ2-1; cdr3_aa: CASSVAGNNEQFF; cdr3_nt: TGTGCCAGCAGCGTAGCGGGGAACAATGAGCAGTTCTTC
d_call: -; v_call: TRBV3-1/TRBV3-2; clone_size: -; j_call: TRBJ2-3; cdr3_aa: CASSLAGGTDTQYF; cdr3_nt: TGTGCCAGCAGCCTTGCCGGGGGCACAGATACGCAGTATTTT
d_call: -; v_call: TRBV5-6; clone_size: few; j_call: TRBJ1-3; cdr3_aa: CASSLGGFVSGNTIYF; cdr3_nt: TGTGCCAGCAGCCTCGGCGGGTTCGTCTCTGGAAACACCATATATTTT
d_call: -; v_call: TRBV12-3/TRBV12-4; clone_size: -; j_call: TRBJ1-1; cdr3_aa: CASSDFRGAEAFF; cdr3_nt: TGTGCCAGCAGTGACTTCAGGGGAGCCGAAGCTTTCTTT
d_call: -; v_call: TRBV15; clone_size: -; j_call: TRBJ2-2; cdr3_aa: CATSRGEVWNTGELFF; cdr3_nt: TGTGCCACCAGCAGAGGGGAGGTGTGGAACACCGGGGAGCTGTTTTTT
d_call: -; v_call: TRBV27; clone_size: few; j_call: TRBJ2-7; cdr3_aa: CASSSPVGATYEQYF; cdr3_nt: TGTGCCAGCAGTTCGCCGGTGGGGGCTACCTACGAGCAGTACTTC
d_call: -; v_call: TRBV24-1; clone_size: -; j_call: TRBJ2-1; cdr3_aa: CATYGSNAGEQFF; cdr3_nt: TGTGCCACCTACGGGTCGAACGCCGGGGAGCAGTTCTTC
d_call: TRBD2; v_call: TRBV19; clone_size: -; j_call: TRBJ2-2; cdr3_aa: CASSAGVTGELFF; cdr3_nt: TGTGCCAGTAGTGCGGGAGTTACCGGGGAGCTGTTTTTT
d_call: -; v_call: TRBV9; clone_size: -; j_call: TRBJ2-3; cdr3_aa: CASSVGRGSTDTQYF; cdr3_nt: TGTGCCAGCAGCGTAGGACGGGGGAGCACAGATACGCAGTATTTT
d_call: TRBD2; v_call: TRBV7-6; clone_size: -; j_call: TRBJ2-2; cdr3_aa: CASSDPGTSGGLNTGELFF; cdr3_nt: TGTGCCAGCAGCGACCCCGGGACTAGCGGGGGTTTGAACACCGGGGAGCTGTTTTTT
d_call: TRBD1; v_call: TRBV28; clone_size: -; j_call: TRBJ2-7; cdr3_aa: CATSPEGAVRYEQYF; cdr3_nt: TGTGCCACCTCACCCGAGGGGGCTGTACGGTACGAGCAGTACTTC